These 28 T cell receptor beta chains share one sample of origin, sequenced in a study of blood T cells in healthy people across ages. A J-beta primer mix and a sample-barcoded 5' primer were used in a second PCR of roughly 6 to 12 cycles. TCRdb recomputed calls from the 5' RACE reads with MiXCR, one row per CDR3 protein. The sample has 750,000 to 950,000 distinct CDR3 sequences, roughly 24% seen once. These same records also appear under a second study, on T cells of mothers and their children.

The sequenced sample was blood. The receptors were sampled from a boy aged 5-17 years in good health.

There are a few counts of this clonotype. V gene TRBV7-9 combines with J gene TRBJ2-3; no firm D call. This CDR3 has 12 amino acids. V lost 4 bases to trimming and J lost 4 bases, with 6 bases between them. Germline loops: CDR1 SEHNR, CDR2 FQNEAQ (reference sequence). The CDR3 sequence is CASSSSADTQYF. The CDR3 nucleotides read TGTGCCAGCAGCTCAAGTGCAGATACGCAGTATTTT.

This chain joins TRBV10-2 and TRBJ1-3; no firm D call. The ends were cut back, 2 bases at V and 0 bases at J, with 8 bases in the middle. Germline lookup yields CDR1 WSHSY and CDR2 SAAADI. The CDR3 sequence is 15 residues long. In DNA form, the CDR3 reads TGCGCCAGCAGTGAGGACTTCTACTCTGGAAACACCATATATTTT. This gives the protein CASSEDFYSGNTIYF.

The CDR3 DNA is TGTGCCAGCAGTTTAGGTCTGCGCTATGGCTACACCTTC. Protein: CASSLGLRYGYTF. The gene calls are TRBV28 and TRBJ1-2, with D unclear. CDR1 and CDR2 from the germline V gene are MDHEN and SYDVKM. The CDR3 is made up of 13 amino acids. The V gene lost 2 bases and the J gene lost 4 bases, with 8 bases spanning the gap.

This clonotype came up a few times. This rearrangement joins TRBV6-5 to TRBJ2-7, with a possible D match to TRBD2 (6 bases). The V end was cut by 11 bases, the J end by 6 bases, with 17 bases between. Germline values: CDR1 MNHEY, CDR2 SVGAGI. The CDR3 consists of 12 residues. The CDR3 loop reads CASLGGNGEQYF. The CDR3 DNA sequence: TGTGCCTCCCTCGGCGGGAACGGCGAGCAGTACTTC.

The chain combines TRBV7-6 with TRBJ2-5; tentatively, D is TRBD2 (5 bases). Trimming took off 3 bases at V and 5 bases at J, with 22 bases between the two ends. Germline V gene lookup returns CDR1 SGHVS and CDR2 FNYEAQ. CDR3 length: 17 residues. CDR3 bases: TGTGCCAGCAGCTTCTACGACGCGGGCCTAAAAGTGGAGACCCAGTACTTC. This encodes CASSFYDAGLKVETQYF.

This chain links TRBV5-5 with TRBJ2-7; tentative D call: TRBD1 (6 bases). Germline CDR1 reads SGHKS; CDR2 reads YYEKEE (reference sequence). This CDR3 comprises 14 residues. Trimming left V 2 bases short and J 0 bases short, with 9 bases between. CDR3 sequence: CASSFYRASYEQYF. CDR3 bases: TGTGCCAGCAGCTTTTACAGGGCCTCCTACGAGCAGTACTTC.

A few counts support this clonotype. The chain is built from TRBV29-1 and TRBJ2-5; perhaps TRBD1 as D (5 bases). The J call may be in error: the DNA end matches TRBJ2-7 better. Germline lookup yields CDR1 SQVTM and CDR2 ANQGSEA. The CDR3 is 14 residues long. Here the CDR3 DNA reads TGCAGCGTTGTCAGACAGTCGAGGTCCTACGAGCAGTACTTC. Translating gives CSVVRQSRSYEQYF.

Notes on this clonotype: One end of the junction does not line up with germline, which may come from a read error. This chain links TRBV12-3 or TRBV12-4 with TRBJ2-3; perhaps TRBD2 as D (6 bases). CDR3 length equals 16 residues. CDR3 sequence: CASSSSLAAPSDTQYF. CDR3 nucleotide sequence: TGTGCCAGCAGTTCCTCACTAGCCGCGCCATCTGATACTCAGTATTTT.

This clonotype was detected a few times. The rearrangement uses TRBV3-1 and TRBJ2-5; a weak D match, TRBD2 (6 bases). The V gene's germline CDR1 is LGHDT and CDR2 YNNKEL (reference sequence). Trimming took off 8 bases at V and 0 bases at J, with 7 bases between the two ends. This CDR3 comprises 12 residues. The CDR3 region has the DNA TGTGCCAGCGGGGGGAACCAAGAGACCCAGTACTTC. It codes for CASGGNQETQYF.

The rearrangement joins TRBV11-2 to TRBJ2-5, with 10 bases that match TRBD1. Matching the DNA end better, TRBJ2-1 makes the J call doubtful. The germline gives CDR1 SGHAT, CDR2 FQNNGV. The CDR3 covers 18 residues. The CDR3 DNA follows: TGTGCCAGCAGCTTACCTGGGGCCGGGACAGGGGTTGGCAATGAGCAGTTCTTC. It specifies CASSLPGAGTGVGNEQFF.

This clonotype appeared a few times. V gene TRBV10-2 combines with J gene TRBJ2-5; the D gene is possibly TRBD1 (7 bases). Trimming left V 7 bases short and J 4 bases short, with 13 bases between. Per germline, CDR1 WSHSY and CDR2 SAAADI. The CDR3 totals 13 residues. CDR3 bases: TGCGCCAGCACAGGGGGGCGGCGAGAGACCCAGTACTTC. It is translated as CASTGGRRETQYF.

The chain employs TRBV9 and TRBJ2-3; either TRBD1 or TRBD2 may supply D (5 bases each). In germline, CDR1 is SGDLS, CDR2 YYNGEE. Trimming cost V 4 bases and J 1 base, with 13 bases left between them. The CDR3 covers 15 residues. The chain's CDR3 is CASSPLGARTDTQYF. In DNA, the CDR3 is TGTGCCAGCAGCCCCCTCGGGGCCCGCACAGATACGCAGTATTTT.

In its sample, this clonotype was seen many times. V usage is TRBV12-3 or TRBV12-4 and J usage is TRBJ1-6; 8 positions match TRBD1. The CDR3 spans 16 residues. The V and J ends lost 6 bases and 2 bases, in that order; junction bases with no gene match: 6. Here the CDR3 reads CASRRDRGAYNSPLHF. For the CDR3, the DNA is TGTGCCAGCAGGAGAGACAGGGGCGCCTATAATTCACCCCTCCACTTT.

The genes are TRBV18 and TRBJ2-1; D remains unclear. The CDR3 loop spans 16 amino acids. V dropped 2 bases and J dropped 4 bases, with 15 bases sitting between them. Germline V gene data show CDR1 as KGHSH and CDR2 as LQKENI. The CDR3 DNA is TGTGCCAGCTCACCAAGAGATCCAAGGTGGTACAATGAGCAGTTCTTC. It specifies CASSPRDPRWYNEQFF.

Note on this clonotype: The junction departs from the called germline gene at one end, perhaps through a read error. The genes are TRBV12-3 or TRBV12-4 and TRBJ1-6; D is perhaps TRBD1 (5 bases). The CDR3 runs to 15 residues. The CDR3 nucleotides are TGTGCCGGCAGTGAGCAATGGGGGTATAATTCACCCCTCCACTTT. This encodes CAGSEQWGYNSPLHF.

CDR3 loop: CASSLDRGEAYEQYF. As DNA, the CDR3 is TGCGCCAGCAGCTTGGATCGGGGGGAAGCCTACGAGCAGTACTTC. The chain employs TRBV5-1 and TRBJ2-7; 7 positions match TRBD2. Germline-derived CDR1 and CDR2 are SGHRS and YFSETQ. The ends lost 0 bases at V and 2 bases at J; junction bases unmatched: 5. The CDR3 sequence is 15 residues long.

This clonotype showed up just a few times. A junction boundary mismatches the germline segment, possibly from a read error. The V gene is TRBV28, the J gene TRBJ2-1; D is possibly TRBD2 (6 bases). This CDR3 has 13 residues. Germline values: CDR1 MDHEN, CDR2 SYDVKM. The CDR3 sequence is CASGRGVLQKVYF. CDR3 sequence (DNA): TGTGCCAGCGGTCGCGGGGTCCTCCAGAAGGTGTACTTC.

This clonotype was seen more than once but under ten times. CDR3 sequence reads: CASSRHGFYNEQFF. The CDR3 coding sequence is TGTGCCAGCAGCCGCCATGGGTTTTACAATGAGCAGTTCTTC. The V call is TRBV14, the J call TRBJ2-1; D gene unclear. V dropped 4 bases and J dropped 4 bases, with 11 bases sitting between them. The CDR3 length is 14 residues. Germline V gene data show CDR1 as SGHDN and CDR2 as FVKESK. The full variable domain, its missing parts supplied by reference TRBV14 and TRBJ2-1, is EAGVTQFPSHSVIEKGQTVTLRCDPISGHDNLYWYRRVMGKEIKFLLHFVKESKQDESGMPNNRFLAERTGGTYSTLKVQPAELEDSGVYFCASSRHGFYNEQFFGPGTRLTVL.

The chain carries TRBV6-1 and TRBJ2-5, with D possibly TRBD2 on 7 matching bases. The DNA end lines up better with TRBJ2-1; the J call may be wrong. The CDR3 length is 12 residues. Looked up from germline, CDR1 is MNHNS and CDR2 is SASEGT. The CDR3 region is CASREGGTTQFF. CDR3 sequence (DNA): TGTGCCAGCAGGGAGGGGGGGACTACACAGTTCTTC.

This chain joins TRBV6-1 and TRBJ2-2; 9 bases match TRBD2. The CDR3 totals 15 residues. The germline V gene encodes CDR1 MNHNS and CDR2 SASEGT. The J segment lost 0 bases and the V segment lost 5 bases, leaving 1 base of the junction unmatched. As DNA, the CDR3 is TGTGCCAGCAGTATAGCGGGGGCGAACACCGGGGAGCTGTTTTTT. Amino acids: CASSIAGANTGELFF.

This sequence joins TRBV21-1 and TRBJ2-1; the listed D gene, TRBD1, was not tested against the DNA. TRBV21-1 is tagged as a pseudogene. CDR3 length: 18 amino acids. This CDR3 reads CASSKALYRGSSYNEQFF. In DNA form, the CDR3 reads TGTGCCAGCAGCAAAGCGCTTTATAGGGGTAGCTCCTACAATGAGCAGTTCTTC.

This clonotype appeared a few times. This rearrangement joins TRBV7-9 to TRBJ2-1; 7 bases are a match to TRBD2. CDR3 length: 17 amino acids. The trim removed 5 bases at V and 3 bases at J, leaving 13 bases unmatched. Germline CDR1 SEHNR, CDR2 FQNEAQ (reference sequence). The CDR3 DNA is TGTGCCAGCAGCCGAGCCTTCGGGGCGGGGGACTACAATGAGCAGTTCTTC. Protein sequence: CASSRAFGAGDYNEQFF. Using reference TRBV7-9 and TRBJ2-1 for the parts outside the CDR3, the full variable domain is DTGVSQNPRHKITKRGQNVTFRCDPISEHNRLYWYRQTLGQGPEFLTYFQNEAQLEKSRLLSDRFSAERPKGSFSTLEIQRTEQGDSAMYLCASSRAFGAGDYNEQFFGPGTRLTVL.

This chain uses TRBV12-3 or TRBV12-4 with TRBJ1-1; TRBD1 agrees at 7 bases. The CDR3 loop spans 14 amino acids. The V gene end was trimmed by 6 bases and the J gene end by 4 bases; junction bases not matched to a gene: 8. The CDR3 bases are TGTGCCAGCAGGGAGGGGGCCGCGGGCACTGAAGCTTTCTTT. It encodes CASREGAAGTEAFF.

This clonotype showed up many times. The rearrangement uses TRBV3-1 and TRBJ1-2; 7 bases are shared with TRBD1. V was clipped by 1 base and J by 0 bases; unmatched bases: 11. Germline V gene data show CDR1 as LGHDT and CDR2 as YNNKEL (reference sequence). This CDR3 spans 18 amino acids. The CDR3, as DNA: TGTGCCAGCAGCCAAGGAGGGGGCCCGGCCCCAACTAACTATGGCTACACCTTC. It specifies CASSQGGGPAPTNYGYTF.

J is TRBJ2-5 and V is TRBV7-9, with D unresolved. The V gene's germline CDR1 is SEHNR and CDR2 FQNEAQ (reference sequence). The CDR3 totals 15 residues. Trimming removed 5 bases at V and 1 base at J, with 14 bases between. This chain's CDR3 is CASSGRSTLQETQYF. The CDR3 DNA reads TGTGCCAGCAGCGGTCGGTCTACGCTCCAAGAGACCCAGTACTTC.

This clonotype was seen more than once but under ten times. The chain couples TRBV28 to TRBJ2-7, with TRBD1 matching over 7 bases. The CDR3 has 15 amino acids. V trimming: 6 bases; J trimming: 0 bases; junction bases outside the gene matches: 8. The V gene's germline CDR1 is MDHEN and CDR2 SYDVKM. The CDR3 coding sequence is TGTGCCAGCAGGGAGACAGGGCCGAGCTCCTACGAGCAGTACTTC. Amino acid sequence: CASRETGPSSYEQYF.

A single count supports this clonotype. The chain has TRBV7-9 and TRBJ1-1; no reliable D call. CDR3 size: 14 residues. Germline V gene sequence: CDR1 SEHNR, CDR2 FQNEAQ (reference sequence). The V and J ends lost 6 bases and 0 bases respectively, with 11 bases between them. DNA of the CDR3: TGTGCCAGCAGGACGAAAACAATGAACACTGAAGCTTTCTTT. This translates into CASRTKTMNTEAFF.

The rearrangement uses TRBV6-5 and TRBJ2-7, with TRBD1 matching 10 bases. With 7 bases clipped from V and 6 bases from J, the junction kept 6 bases outside the gene matches. This CDR3 region has 13 residues. Looked up from germline, CDR1 is MNHEY and CDR2 is SVGAGI. CDR3 in DNA: TGTGCCAGCACATCGACAGGGGGCGGCGAGCAGTACTTC. Its protein is CASTSTGGGEQYF.